Below are 5 T cell receptor beta chains sequenced from a single sample in a study of blood T cell repertoires in COVID-19. Using immunoSEQ multiplex PCR, the repertoire was profiled, and TCRdb retains in-frame clones only, with some absent. The repertoire holds 170,000 or so clones, with roughly 90% as singletons. The sample comprised PBMCs or T cells enriched from blood (not recorded which). The receptors shown here come from a woman in her fifties or sixties who had recovered from COVID-19.

The genes are TRBV18 and TRBJ1-1; D not certain. The CDR3 extends over 15 amino acids. V was pared by 4 bases and J by 1 base, with 13 bases between. Germline values: CDR1 KGHSH, CDR2 LQKENI. The CDR3 here is CASSLASGRNTEAFF. The CDR3 coding sequence is TGTGCCAGCTCACTGGCTTCGGGGAGGAACACTGAAGCTTTCTTT.

This chain uses TRBV11-2 with TRBJ2-3, with D maybe TRBD1 (6 bases). With 1 base removed from V and 6 bases from J, the gap between germline ends came to 17 bases. Germline CDR1 reads SGHAT; CDR2 reads FQNNGV. There are 16 residues in the CDR3. In DNA, the CDR3 is TGTGCCAGCAGCTTAGGTGCAGGGGACCGAATGGATACGCAGTATTTT. It translates to CASSLGAGDRMDTQYF.

This clone occurred once. The chain combines TRBV2 with TRBJ2-3; 10 nucleotides align to TRBD1. J gave up 3 bases and V 8 bases, and 8 bases lay outside the gene matches. This CDR3 has 15 amino acids. Germline V gene data show CDR1 as SNHLY and CDR2 as FYNNEI. CDR3 region: CASRRDRGPTDTQYF. The DNA of the CDR3 is TGTGCCAGCCGCCGGGACAGGGGCCCAACAGATACGCAGTATTTT.

The chain recombines TRBV3-1 (or the pseudogene TRBV3-2) with TRBJ2-1; D remains ambiguous. The CDR3 extends over 17 amino acids. The germline CDR1 and CDR2 sequences are LGHDT and YNNKEL (reference sequence). Trimming took 0 bases from V and 0 from J, leaving 12 bases between them. The CDR3 protein is CASSQDLAAGSYNEQFF. CDR3 coding DNA: TGTGCCAGCAGCCAAGATTTGGCGGCCGGCTCCTACAATGAGCAGTTCTTC.

The chain combines TRBV6-9 with TRBJ1-1; TRBD1 is a possible D gene (5 bases). CDR1 and CDR2 (germline): MNHGY, SVAAGI. The CDR3 spans 15 residues. Trimming stripped 3 bases from V and 5 bases from J, with 16 bases between. The CDR3 here is CASSYPGVRDTEAFF. CDR3 bases: TGTGCCAGCAGTTACCCGGGGGTAAGGGATACTGAAGCTTTCTTT.